This is a list of T cell receptor beta chains from one sample in a study of blood T cell repertoires in COVID-19. The assay was immunoSEQ multiplex PCR, and TCRdb's table has in-frame clones only and misses some. The data hold 280,000 or so clones, with 85% observed a single time. Specimen: peripheral blood. Source of these receptors: a human donor in a cohort sampled during active COVID-19. The CDR3 runs from the conserved cysteine through the conserved F or W. D genes are given only for firm matches. Size is omitted from some rows. Given values are once, few, many or a class for expanded clones.

d_call	v_call	j_call	clone_size	cdr3_aa	cdr3_nt
NA	TRBV27	TRBJ2-7	NA	CASRLEDRWGEQYF	TGTGCCAGCAGACTTGAAGACAGGTGGGGCGAGCAGTACTTC
NA	TRBV7-3	TRBJ2-5	NA	CASSPNSQGRGETQYF	TGTGCCAGCAGCCCGAACTCACAGGGTCGGGGCGAGACCCAGTACTTC
NA	TRBV6-2/TRBV6-3	TRBJ2-5	NA	CASSPGVPETQYF	TGTGCCAGCAGTCCAGGGGTTCCAGAGACCCAGTACTTC
NA	TRBV3-1/TRBV3-2	TRBJ2-5	NA	CASSPNLGGRETQYF	TGTGCCAGCAGCCCCAATCTTGGCGGCCGAGAGACCCAGTACTTC
TRBD1	TRBV20-1	TRBJ2-7	once	CSASTFTGTGFYEQYF	TGCAGTGCTAGTACCTTCACCGGGACAGGGTTCTACGAGCAGTACTTC
NA	TRBV27	TRBJ1-4	NA	CASRPPIPGALATNEKLFF	TGTGCCAGCAGGCCCCCCATCCCTGGAGCCCTTGCAACTAATGAAAAACTGTTTTTT
NA	TRBV7-9	TRBJ1-1	NA	CASSPWAFKPFF	TGTGCCAGCAGCCCGTGGGCCTTCAAACCTTTCTTT
TRBD2	TRBV30	TRBJ2-3	NA	CAWTKKGLPSTDTQYF	TGTGCCTGGACCAAAAAGGGACTACCTAGCACAGATACGCAGTATTTT
NA	TRBV3-1/TRBV3-2	TRBJ2-1	NA	CASSSEVNEQFF	TGTGCCAGCAGCTCTGAGGTCAATGAGCAGTTCTTC
NA	TRBV28	TRBJ2-7	NA	CAVREAPYEQYF	TGTGCCGTCCGGGAAGCCCCCTACGAGCAGTACTTC
TRBD1	TRBV5-1	TRBJ2-1	NA	CASSLATGVSYNEQFF	TGCGCCAGCAGCTTGGCGACAGGGGTCTCCTACAATGAGCAGTTCTTC
TRBD2	TRBV7-9	TRBJ2-5	NA	CASSLVIAGEGETQYF	TGTGCCAGCAGCTTAGTAATAGCGGGAGAGGGAGAGACCCAGTACTTC
NA	TRBV29-1	TRBJ2-3	NA	CSVEVLASDTQYF	TGCAGCGTTGAGGTCCTGGCCTCAGATACGCAGTATTTT
TRBD1	TRBV7-9	TRBJ1-2	NA	CASSLGQGLLRGSGYTF	TGTGCCAGCAGCCTGGGACAGGGATTGCTGAGAGGCTCGGGCTACACCTTC
NA	TRBV6-2/TRBV6-3	TRBJ2-1	NA	CASSVERLSYNEQFF	TGTGCCAGCAGTGTCGAGCGGCTCTCCTACAATGAGCAGTTCTTC
NA	TRBV28	TRBJ2-5	NA	CASSSMGGASETQYF	TGTGCCAGCAGTTCAATGGGGGGGGCCTCAGAGACCCAGTACTTC
TRBD1	TRBV25-1	TRBJ1-4	NA	CASSDTQGVREKLFF	TGTGCCAGCAGTGACACGCAGGGGGTTAGAGAAAAACTGTTTTTT
TRBD2	TRBV11-2	TRBJ2-1	once	CASSLGDGTTYNEQFF	TGTGCCAGCAGCTTGGGCGACGGGACTACCTACAATGAGCAGTTCTTC
NA	TRBV28	TRBJ2-7	NA	CASRSGVLLYEQYF	TGTGCCAGCCGTTCCGGGGTCCTATTATACGAGCAGTACTTC
TRBD2	TRBV4-2	TRBJ2-6	few	CASSQAQVASGRAGANVLTF	TGTGCCAGCAGCCAAGCGCAAGTGGCTAGCGGGAGGGCTGGGGCCAACGTCCTGACTTTC
NA	TRBV6-1	TRBJ2-3	NA	CASSEMTGPDTQYF	TGTGCCAGCAGTGAGATGACAGGCCCAGATACGCAGTATTTT
TRBD2	TRBV4-2	TRBJ2-2	NA	CASSQPPGLAGGLNTGELFF	TGTGCCAGCAGCCAACCTCCGGGACTAGCGGGAGGGTTGAACACCGGGGAGCTGTTTTTT
NA	TRBV7-9	TRBJ2-1	NA	CASSLDQRANEQFF	TGTGCCAGCAGCTTAGATCAGCGGGCTAATGAGCAGTTCTTC
NA	TRBV20-1	TRBJ1-2	NA	CSASTGQIQNIRDYGYTF	TGCAGTGCCAGTACTGGACAGATTCAGAATATACGCGACTATGGCTACACCTTC
NA	TRBV12-3/TRBV12-4	TRBJ1-1	NA	CASQQGQNTEAFF	TGTGCCAGTCAACAGGGACAAAACACTGAAGCTTTCTTT
TRBD2	TRBV29-1	TRBJ2-1	few	CSAGGASAGELRHEQFF	TGCAGCGCCGGCGGGGCGTCGGCGGGAGAGTTACGACATGAGCAGTTCTTC
TRBD2	TRBV7-9	TRBJ2-3	NA	CASSPTSVTDTQYF	TGTGCCAGCAGCCCAACTAGCGTCACAGATACGCAGTATTTT
TRBD1	TRBV9	TRBJ1-2	once	CASSYQGAQGYTF	TGTGCCAGCAGCTACCAGGGGGCGCAAGGCTACACCTTC